The rows below give T cell receptor beta chains drawn from one sample of a study of T cell changes during pregnancy in multiple sclerosis. The repertoire was sequenced with immunoSEQ multiplex PCR; TCRdb's copy has only in-frame clones and lacks some. The top ten clones hold 0.9% to 0.95% of a sample with over 90,000 clones, about 90% of them seen once. The sequencing used peripheral blood, collected after pregnancy. The receptors were sampled from a female donor with multiple sclerosis, enrolled in a pregnancy study. Both conserved end residues are part of each CDR3. Fields, in order: J gene, V gene, CDR3 protein.

j_call: TRBJ1-1
v_call: TRBV19
cdr3_aa: CASSARQGRGTTEAFF

j_call: TRBJ2-3
v_call: TRBV7-3
cdr3_aa: CASSTHRGDTQYF

j_call: TRBJ1-6
v_call: TRBV4-1
cdr3_aa: CASSQVTAYNSPLHF

j_call: TRBJ2-5
v_call: TRBV7-2
cdr3_aa: CASSFWDIAGWQETQYF

j_call: TRBJ2-7
v_call: TRBV27
cdr3_aa: CASSTTSGGLRSSYEQYF

j_call: TRBJ2-7
v_call: TRBV28
cdr3_aa: CASPPTGFAGSYEQYF

j_call: TRBJ2-7
v_call: TRBV11-1
cdr3_aa: CASSSDTVVGSEQYF

j_call: TRBJ2-1
v_call: TRBV19
cdr3_aa: CASSINSGGARYNEQFF

j_call: TRBJ2-5
v_call: TRBV4-3
cdr3_aa: CASSQELTKETQYF

j_call: TRBJ2-7
v_call: TRBV18
cdr3_aa: CASSVAGGSYEQYF

j_call: TRBJ1-1
v_call: TRBV5-1
cdr3_aa: CASSLMPHVFTAQEAFF

j_call: TRBJ2-1
v_call: TRBV6-4
cdr3_aa: CASSPMGAGGHNEQFF

j_call: TRBJ2-3
v_call: TRBV28
cdr3_aa: CASSGGLARGGTDTQYF

j_call: TRBJ2-7
v_call: TRBV7-9
cdr3_aa: CASSLTGPPAYEQYF

j_call: TRBJ2-5
v_call: TRBV30
cdr3_aa: CAWSRFGETQYF

j_call: TRBJ2-3
v_call: TRBV27
cdr3_aa: CASTQTSGMRNTQYF

j_call: TRBJ2-1
v_call: TRBV11-2
cdr3_aa: CASSLVLAGGNNEQFF

j_call: TRBJ1-6
v_call: TRBV7-2
cdr3_aa: CASSPGQGYNSPLHF

j_call: TRBJ1-6
v_call: TRBV14
cdr3_aa: CASSQGPGVGSPLHF

j_call: TRBJ1-2
v_call: TRBV19
cdr3_aa: CASSLIFNYGYTF

j_call: TRBJ1-1
v_call: TRBV7-3
cdr3_aa: CASSPRGMNTEAFF